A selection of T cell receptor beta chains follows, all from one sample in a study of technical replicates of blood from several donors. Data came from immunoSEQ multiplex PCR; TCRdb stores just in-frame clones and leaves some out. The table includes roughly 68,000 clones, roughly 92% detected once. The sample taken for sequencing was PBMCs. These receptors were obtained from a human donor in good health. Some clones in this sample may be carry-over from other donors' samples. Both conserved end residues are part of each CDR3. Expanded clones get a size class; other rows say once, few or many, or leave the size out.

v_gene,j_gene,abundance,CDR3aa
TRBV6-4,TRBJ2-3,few,CASSESSGGGDTQYF
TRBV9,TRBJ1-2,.,CASSVGRLEGGYTF
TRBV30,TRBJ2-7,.,CAWTTGLTYEQYF
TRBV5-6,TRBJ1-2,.,CASSFDGRGRYGYTF
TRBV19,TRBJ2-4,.,CACAGTGYGTGDIQYF
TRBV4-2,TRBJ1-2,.,CASSQDGQTGYTF
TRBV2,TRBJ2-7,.,CASSAGTGLYEQYF
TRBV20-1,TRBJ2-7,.,CSAMGSGEQYF
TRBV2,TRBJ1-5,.,CASSGTDQPQHF
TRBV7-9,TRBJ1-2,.,CASSIRGTGASLTNYGYTF
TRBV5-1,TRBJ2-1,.,CASSPRLADSYNEQFF
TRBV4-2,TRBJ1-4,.,CASSQEIRALNEKLFF
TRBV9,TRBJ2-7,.,CASSVGPAGEQYF
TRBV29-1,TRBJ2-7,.,CSVSGQGFYEQYF
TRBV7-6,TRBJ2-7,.,CASSLDPGSTYEQYF
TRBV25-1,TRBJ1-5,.,CASSGHLNNQPQHF
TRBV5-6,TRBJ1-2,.,CASSLGSGYGYTF
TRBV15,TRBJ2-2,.,CATSRDPTTGELFF
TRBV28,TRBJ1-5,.,CASSLPTGWGPQHF
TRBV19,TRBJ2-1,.,CASAGLARNEQFF
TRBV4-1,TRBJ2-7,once,CASSQGGAGYEQYF
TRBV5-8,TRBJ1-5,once,CASSLGTGGYQPQHF
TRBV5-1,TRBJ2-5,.,CASSLGSTQETQYF
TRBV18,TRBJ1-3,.,CASSWVDRGPGNTIYF
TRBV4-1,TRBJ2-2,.,CASSQERGWTGELFF
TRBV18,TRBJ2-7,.,CASSAGLAGYEQYF
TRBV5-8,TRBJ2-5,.,CASTVFGGKDEETQYF
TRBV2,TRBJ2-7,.,CASSELGVAGQTYEQYF
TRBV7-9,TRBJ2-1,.,CASSSGTSTESEQFF
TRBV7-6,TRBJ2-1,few,CASSSGTSGGNEQFF
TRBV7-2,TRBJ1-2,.,CASSLGGVGYGYTF
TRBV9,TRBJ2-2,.,CASSRALRNTGELFF
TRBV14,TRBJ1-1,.,CASSQVGRETEAFF
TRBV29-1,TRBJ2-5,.,CSAGHTLQETQYF
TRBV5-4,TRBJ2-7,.,CASSFDPSGNGDHEQYF
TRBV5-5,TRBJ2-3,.,CASRLEGGTDTQYF
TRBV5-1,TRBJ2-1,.,CASRFSGGAGYNEQFF
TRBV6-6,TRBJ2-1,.,CASSPGVGYNEQFF
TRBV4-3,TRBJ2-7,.,CASSQAWTGGSSYEQYF
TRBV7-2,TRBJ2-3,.,CASSPRPSGTRTDTQYF
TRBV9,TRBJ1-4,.,CASSAGTGVTNEKLFF
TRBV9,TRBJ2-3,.,CASSLPGGTQYF
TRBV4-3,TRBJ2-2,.,CASSQEGTGWTGELFF
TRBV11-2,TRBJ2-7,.,CASSSGGGYEQYF
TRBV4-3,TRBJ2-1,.,CASSQALARTGGEQFF
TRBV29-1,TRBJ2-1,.,CSVGGSAGLQAYNEQFF
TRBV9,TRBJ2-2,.,CASSSPLAGGTGELFF
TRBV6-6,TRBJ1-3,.,CASSGSAGSENTIYF